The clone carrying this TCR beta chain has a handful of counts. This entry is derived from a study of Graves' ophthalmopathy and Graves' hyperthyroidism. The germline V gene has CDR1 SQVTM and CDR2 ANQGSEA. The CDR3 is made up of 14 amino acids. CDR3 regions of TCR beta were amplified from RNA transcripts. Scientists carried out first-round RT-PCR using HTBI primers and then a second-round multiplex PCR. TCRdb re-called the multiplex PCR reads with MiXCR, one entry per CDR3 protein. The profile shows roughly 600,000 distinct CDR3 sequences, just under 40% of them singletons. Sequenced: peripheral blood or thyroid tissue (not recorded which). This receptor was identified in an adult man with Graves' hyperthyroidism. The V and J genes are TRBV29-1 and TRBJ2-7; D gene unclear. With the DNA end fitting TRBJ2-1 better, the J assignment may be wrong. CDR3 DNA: TGCAGCGTTGTGTGGAGATTCTCCTACAATGAGCAGTTCTTC. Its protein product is CSVVWRFSYNEQFF.